The source of this T cell receptor beta chain is a study of T cell responses to AZD1222 COVID-19 vaccine. Using immunoSEQ multiplex PCR, the repertoire was profiled, and TCRdb retains in-frame clones only, with some absent. The repertoire includes roughly 100,000 clones, around nine tenths of them detected once, and roughly 3.3% sits in the top ten. Germline CDR1 reads WNHNN; CDR2 reads SYGVQD (reference sequence). V gave up 6 bases and J gave up 2 bases, with 20 bases separating them. CDR3 size: 16 residues. Regarding the study as a whole: The span of vaccine-associated CD4 TCRs extended across spike, with dominance at 160-218 and 743-854. No repertoire was sampled before or during the peak T cell response, only after it. After two AZD1222 doses, spike-specific TCR breadth and depth rose versus day 0.

Regarding this clone: Its antigen is not known.

The sequence was obtained from an adult who received the MenACWY meningococcal vaccine as a control. J is TRBJ2-7 and V is TRBV10-1, with D possibly TRBD1 on 5 matching bases. The specimen was peripheral blood, collected 28 days after the second dose of the MenACWY control vaccine. The CDR3 sequence: CASSSLRQSNTYEQYF. The CDR3 region has the DNA TGCGCCAGCAGCAGCCTCCGACAGTCCAACACCTACGAGCAGTACTTC.